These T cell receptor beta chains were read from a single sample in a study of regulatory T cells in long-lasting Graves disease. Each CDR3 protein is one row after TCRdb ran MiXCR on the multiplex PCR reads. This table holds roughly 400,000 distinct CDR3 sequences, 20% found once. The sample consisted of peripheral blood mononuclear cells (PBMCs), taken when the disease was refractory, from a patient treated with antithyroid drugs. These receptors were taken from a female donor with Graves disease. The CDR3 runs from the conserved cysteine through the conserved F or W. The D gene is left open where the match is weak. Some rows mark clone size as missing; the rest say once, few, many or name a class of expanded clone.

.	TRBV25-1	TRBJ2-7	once	TGTGCCAGCAGTGCACAGGGCGGGGGCTACTACGAGCAGTACTTC	CASSAQGGGYYEQYF
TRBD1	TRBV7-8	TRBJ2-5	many	TGTGCCAGCAGCTTAGAAGGGGGACAGGGGGGAAGGACCCAGTACTTC	CASSLEGGQGGRTQYF
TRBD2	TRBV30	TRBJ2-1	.	TGTGCCCAGAAACCCACTAGCGGGATACACAATGAGCAGTTCTTC	CAQKPTSGIHNEQFF
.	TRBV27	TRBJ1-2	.	TGTGCCAGCAGTTATGCTCCCGCACGCTATGGCTACACCTTC	CASSYAPARYGYTF
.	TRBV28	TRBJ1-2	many	TGTGCCAGCACCATGGAATTACGCAGCGGCTACACCTTC	CASTMELRSGYTF
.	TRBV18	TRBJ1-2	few	TGTGCCAGCTCACCGGACTCGGGGAGGGGCTACACCTTC	CASSPDSGRGYTF
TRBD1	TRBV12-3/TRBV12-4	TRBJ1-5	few	TGTGCCAGCACCCTGGACAGGATCATGAGCAATCAGCCCCAGCATTTT	CASTLDRIMSNQPQHF
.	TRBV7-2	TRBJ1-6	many	TGTGCCAGCAGGTGGCAGGGGAACGGGAATTCACCCCTCCACTTT	CASRWQGNGNSPLHF
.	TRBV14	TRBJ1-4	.	TGTGCCAGCAGCCAAAGGACAAGGACTAATGAAAAACTGTTTTTT	CASSQRTRTNEKLFF
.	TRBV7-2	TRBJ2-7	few	TGTGCCAGCAGCCCGGGGAGGGAGCAGTACTTC	CASSPGREQYF
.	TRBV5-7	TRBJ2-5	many	TGTGCCAGCACCCTCGACGGCACTGCATTGAAGGCCCAGTACTTC	CASTLDGTALKAQYF
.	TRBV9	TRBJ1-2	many	TGTGCCAGCAGCGTAGAAGGGGCACCTAACTATGGCTACACCTTC	CASSVEGAPNYGYTF
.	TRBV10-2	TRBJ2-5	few	TGCGCCAGCAGTGCACAGACCCAAGAGACCCAGTACTTC	CASSAQTQETQYF
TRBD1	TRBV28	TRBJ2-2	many	TGTGCCAGCAGTTTAGCCGGGACAGGATCGAACACCGGGGAGCTGTTTTTT	CASSLAGTGSNTGELFF
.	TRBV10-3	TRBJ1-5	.	TGTGCCATCAGTTGGACAGCTAATAGCAATCAGCCCCAGCATTTT	CAISWTANSNQPQHF
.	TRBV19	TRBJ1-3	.	TGTGCCAGTAGGGCAAGGTCGGTCTCTGGAAACACCATATATTTT	CASRARSVSGNTIYF
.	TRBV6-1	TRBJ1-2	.	TGTGCCAGCAGCCCGTTGACAGCGAGTTTTGGCTACACCTTC	CASSPLTASFGYTF
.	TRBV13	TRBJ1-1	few	TGTGCCAGCAGCCCGGACTTGACAGGCCTTAACACTGAAGCTTTCTTT	CASSPDLTGLNTEAFF
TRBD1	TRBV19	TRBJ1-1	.	TGTGCCAGTAGTTTACAGGGGACCCTGGGGACTGAAGCTTTCTTT	CASSLQGTLGTEAFF
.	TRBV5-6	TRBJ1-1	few	TGTGCCAGCAGCAGAGCAACAGGGTACACTGAAGCTTTCTTT	CASSRATGYTEAFF
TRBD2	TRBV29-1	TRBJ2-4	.	TGCAGCGTGGAAACCGGGACTAGCGGTTATCAGTACTTC	CSVETGTSGYQYF
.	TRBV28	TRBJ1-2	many	TGTGCCAGCAGTTTAAGCGGGGGCTACTATGGCTACACCTTC	CASSLSGGYYGYTF
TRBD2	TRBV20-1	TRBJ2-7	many	TGCAGTGCTAGAAGAAGCGGGACCTACGAGCAGTACTTC	CSARRSGTYEQYF
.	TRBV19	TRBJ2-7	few	TGTGCCAGTAGTAGAGAGGACGGCGGCCCCTACGAGCAGTACTTC	CASSREDGGPYEQYF
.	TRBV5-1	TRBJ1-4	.	TGCGCCAGCAGCCTGCAGGGAGGATCGGGAAAACTGTTTTTT	CASSLQGGSGKLFF
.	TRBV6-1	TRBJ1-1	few	TGTGCCAGCAGCTCCTCCGTGGCCACTGAAGCTTTCTTT	CASSSSVATEAFF
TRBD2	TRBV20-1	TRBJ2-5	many	TGCAGTGCTAGTGCTAGCGGGAGATGGGAGACCCAGTACTTC	CSASASGRWETQYF
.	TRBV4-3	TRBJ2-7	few	TGCGCCAGCAGCCAAGAAACGGGTCCCTCCTACGAGCAGTACTTC	CASSQETGPSYEQYF
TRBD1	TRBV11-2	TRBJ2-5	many	TGTGCCAGCAGCATCACAGGGGGCACTGAGACCCAGTACTTC	CASSITGGTETQYF
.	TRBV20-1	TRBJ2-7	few	TGCAGTGCTTCGGACACCTCCTACGAGCAGTACTTC	CSASDTSYEQYF
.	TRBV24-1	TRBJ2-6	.	TGTGCCACCAGTGGAGGTCACGCCTCTGGGGCCAACGTCCTGACTTTC	CATSGGHASGANVLTF
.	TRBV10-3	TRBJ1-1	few	TGTGCCATCAGACGGGGGGGGGGTACCTCTCAGTTCTCTGAAGCTTTCTTT	CAIRRGGGTSQFSEAFF
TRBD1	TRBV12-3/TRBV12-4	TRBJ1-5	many	TGTGCCAGCAGTTTAGGGACAGGGCTTCAGCCCCAGCATTTT	CASSLGTGLQPQHF
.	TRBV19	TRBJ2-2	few	TGTGCCAGTAGACATGAGAGGGCCCGTCTAATTTCCGGGGAGCTGTTTTTT	CASRHERARLISGELFF
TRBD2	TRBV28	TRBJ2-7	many	TGTGCCAGCAGTGGGACTAGCGGGAGTAATACCTACGAGCAGTACTTC	CASSGTSGSNTYEQYF
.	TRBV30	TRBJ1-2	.	TGTGCCTGGAGTTCTCTAATGGGGTCGGGTGGCTACACCTTC	CAWSSLMGSGGYTF
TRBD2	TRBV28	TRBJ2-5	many	TGTGCCAGCAGTTCCTCGGGGGGGATGGCCGAGACCCAGTACTTC	CASSSSGGMAETQYF
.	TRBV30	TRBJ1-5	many	TGTGCCTGGAGTGTAAGCGACCATCAGCCCCAGCATTTT	CAWSVSDHQPQHF
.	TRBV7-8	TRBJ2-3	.	TGTGCCAGCAGCTTATCTTTCATAAGGGACCAAAGCACAGATACGCAGTATTTT	CASSLSFIRDQSTDTQYF
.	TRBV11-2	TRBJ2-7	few	TGTGCCAGCAGCTTAGTGGCCAATATTCCCTACGAGCAGTACTTC	CASSLVANIPYEQYF
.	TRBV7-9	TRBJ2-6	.	TGTGCCAGCAGCTTAGAGTTAGGGGGGGGACTCTCTGGGGCCAACGTCCTGACTTTC	CASSLELGGGLSGANVLTF